A selection of T cell receptor beta chains follows, all from one sample in a study of breast tumors, draining lymph nodes, adjacent tissues. One entry per CDR3 protein, called by TCRdb with MiXCR from the multiplex PCR reads. The sample contains some 150,000 distinct CDR3 sequences, 20% to 25% of which appear only once. What was sequenced was axillary lymph node tissue. These receptors came from a female donor with breast cancer. Some clones in this sample may be carry-over from other donors' samples. CDR3s leave out the opening cysteine and the closing phenylalanine or tryptophan. The order of the fields is V gene, CDR3 length, CDR3 protein.

v_gene: TRBV6-2/TRBV6-3; len: 12; CDR3aa: ASAKGQNNQPQH
v_gene: TRBV30; len: 14; CDR3aa: AWSQVGAPTNEKLF
v_gene: TRBV12-3/TRBV12-4; len: 12; CDR3aa: ASSLGQIGDTQY
v_gene: TRBV6-6; len: 14; CDR3aa: ASSYTPAGATYEQY
v_gene: TRBV27; len: 13; CDR3aa: ASSSDRGFGNEQF
v_gene: TRBV11-3; len: 13; CDR3aa: ASSLGDEQYNEQF
v_gene: TRBV9; len: 13; CDR3aa: ASSVTLTGYNEQF
v_gene: TRBV6-4; len: 12; CDR3aa: ASKLAGNTGELF
v_gene: TRBV7-6; len: 11; CDR3aa: ASSPLVLNEQF
v_gene: TRBV6-5; len: 13; CDR3aa: ASRKGIWSTDTQY
v_gene: TRBV20-1; len: 13; CDR3aa: SAREPGRLYNEQF
v_gene: TRBV7-9; len: 10; CDR3aa: ASSLSSYEQY
v_gene: TRBV5-1; len: 13; CDR3aa: ASSLGGIGSDTQY
v_gene: TRBV5-5; len: 15; CDR3aa: ASSPWTGGYGANVLT
v_gene: TRBV12-3/TRBV12-4; len: 11; CDR3aa: ASRPDRTDTQY
v_gene: TRBV18; len: 13; CDR3aa: GGPDGRKRSYEQY
v_gene: TRBV18; len: 15; CDR3aa: ASSTQTSTSGPYEQY
v_gene: TRBV18; len: 14; CDR3aa: ASSSETSGIGGELF
v_gene: TRBV5-1; len: 18; CDR3aa: ASSLGPGGFRDGRRNIQY
v_gene: TRBV7-2; len: 12; CDR3aa: ASSILLWVGEQY
v_gene: TRBV5-1; len: 13; CDR3aa: ASSTGDRNQETQY
v_gene: TRBV3-2; len: 8; CDR3aa: ASSNNEQF
v_gene: TRBV10-3; len: 12; CDR3aa: ATRLAGGAYEQY
v_gene: TRBV7-8; len: 13; CDR3aa: ASSLVRVNTGELF
v_gene: TRBV3-1; len: 14; CDR3aa: ASSQDTARGREKLF
v_gene: TRBV2; len: 11; CDR3aa: ASTRQGNEKLF
v_gene: TRBV7-9; len: 13; CDR3aa: ASSFEQGGNYGYT
v_gene: TRBV6-2/TRBV6-3; len: 11; CDR3aa: ASSTGGIDTQY
v_gene: TRBV4-3; len: 14; CDR3aa: ASSQAMGPSTDTQY